This T cell receptor beta chain was sequenced for a study of spatial heterogeneity in lung cancer. The time point here: sample taken at primary tumor resection. TCR cDNA molecules each carried a unique molecular identifier. One entry per CDR3 protein results from TCRdb running MiXCR on the 5' RACE reads. Of around 21,000 distinct CDR3 sequences listed, under 5.5% are singletons. Study-wide findings and caveats: Counts that tracked tumor mutation counts were those of expanded intratumoral alpha and beta TCRs.

The CDR3 covers 15 residues. Germline values: CDR1 SQVTM, CDR2 ANQGSEA. J lost 3 bases, V lost 4 bases, and 9 bases had no gene match. This clonotype is labeled as medium-sized (0.01 to 0.1%). Its specificity is unknown. This material consisted of lung tumor tissue, taken at surgery. The J gene is TRBJ2-3, the V gene TRBV29-1; 8 positions match TRBD2. The origin of this receptor is a male donor with early-stage non-small cell lung cancer. In nucleotides, the CDR3 is TGCAGCGTTGTACGCCGGGAGGGGTTGACAGATACGCAGTATTTT. It translates to CSVVRREGLTDTQYF.